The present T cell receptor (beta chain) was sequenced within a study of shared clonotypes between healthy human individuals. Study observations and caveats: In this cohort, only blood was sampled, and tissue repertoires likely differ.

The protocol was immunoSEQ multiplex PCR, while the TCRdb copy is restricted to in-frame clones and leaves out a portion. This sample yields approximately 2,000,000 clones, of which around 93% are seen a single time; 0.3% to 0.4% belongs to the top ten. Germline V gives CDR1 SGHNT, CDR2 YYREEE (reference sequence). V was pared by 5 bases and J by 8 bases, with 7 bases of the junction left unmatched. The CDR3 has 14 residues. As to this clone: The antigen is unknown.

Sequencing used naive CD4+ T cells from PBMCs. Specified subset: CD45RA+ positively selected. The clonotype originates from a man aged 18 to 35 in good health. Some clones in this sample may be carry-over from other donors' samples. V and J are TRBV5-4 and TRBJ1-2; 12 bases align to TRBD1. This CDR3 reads CASSITGTGGGYTF. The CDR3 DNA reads TGTGCCAGCAGTATTACCGGGACAGGGGGCGGCTACACCTTC. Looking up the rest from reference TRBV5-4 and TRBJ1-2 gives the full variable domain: ETGVTQSPTHLIKTRGQQVTLRCSSQSGHNTVSWYQQALGQGPQFIFQYYREEENGRGNFPPRFSGLQFPNYSSELNVNALELDDSALYLCASSITGTGGGYTFGSGTRLTVV.